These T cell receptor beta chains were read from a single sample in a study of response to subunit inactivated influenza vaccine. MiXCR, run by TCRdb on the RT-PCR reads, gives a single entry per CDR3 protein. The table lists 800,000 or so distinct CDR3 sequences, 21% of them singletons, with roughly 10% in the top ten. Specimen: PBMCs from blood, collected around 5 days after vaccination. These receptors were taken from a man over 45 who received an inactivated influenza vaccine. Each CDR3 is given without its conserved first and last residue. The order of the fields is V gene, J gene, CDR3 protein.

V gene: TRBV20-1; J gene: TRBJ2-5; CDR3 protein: SARLQGETQY
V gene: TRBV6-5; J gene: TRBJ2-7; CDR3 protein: ASSYSGRGPGYEQY
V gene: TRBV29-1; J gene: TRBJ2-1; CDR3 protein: SVTGTLSYNEQF
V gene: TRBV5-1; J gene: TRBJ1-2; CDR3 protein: ASSLDRPNVNYGYT
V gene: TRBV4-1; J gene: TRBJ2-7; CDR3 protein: ASSQSSGTGYEQY
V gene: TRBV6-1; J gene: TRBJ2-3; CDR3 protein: ASGGFSTDTQY
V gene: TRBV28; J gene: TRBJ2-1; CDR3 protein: ASSLPGQGAFNEQF
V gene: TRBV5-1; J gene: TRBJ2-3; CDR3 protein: ASSLGTYTDTQY
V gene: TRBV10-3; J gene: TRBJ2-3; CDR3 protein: AISGQGTDTQY
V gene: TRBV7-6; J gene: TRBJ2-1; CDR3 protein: ASSLADGNEQF
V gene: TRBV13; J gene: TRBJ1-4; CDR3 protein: ASSFGGNNEKLF
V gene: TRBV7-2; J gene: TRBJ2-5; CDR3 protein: ASSLQRGLQETQY
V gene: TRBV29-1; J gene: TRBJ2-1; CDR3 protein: SLRGSGFNEQF
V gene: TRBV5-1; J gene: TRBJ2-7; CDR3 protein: ASTPPGSDEQY
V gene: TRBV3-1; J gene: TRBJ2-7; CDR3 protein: ASSQAGLAGQQY
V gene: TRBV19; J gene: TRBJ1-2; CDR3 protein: ASRMGAGGDYGYT